This TCR beta chain was sequenced in a study of OX40 agonist ivuxolimab in advanced cancers. Findings of the study overall: Partial responders treated at 0.1-3.0 mg/kg exhibited clonal expansion among the lowest measured.

For this clone: Antigen specificity is unknown.

The method was immunoSEQ multiplex PCR; TCRdb's version includes in-frame clones alone and lacks a portion of them. Among about 55,000 clones listed, about nine tenths were seen once. Germline CDR1 is SGHRS and CDR2 is YFSETQ. V was cut by 3 bases and J by 6 bases, with 17 bases left in between. This CDR3 has 15 residues. Sequences were derived from CD4+ or CD8+ T cells sorted from blood, sampled in a trial of the OX40 agonist ivuxolimab. The sequence was obtained from an adult with an advanced solid tumor such as melanoma, head and neck, liver or kidney cancer. The rearrangement uses TRBV5-1 and TRBJ2-3; maybe TRBD1 (6 bases). The CDR3 sequence: CASSSQGTAADTQYF. The DNA of the CDR3 is TGCGCCAGCAGCTCACAGGGTACCGCGGCCGATACGCAGTATTTT.